The 5 T cell receptor beta chains reported below all come from one sample, sequenced in a study of cytomegalovirus exposure and HLA in healthy donors. It was with 60 Vbeta and 13 Jbeta primers that the PCR ran. The protocol was immunoSEQ multiplex PCR, while the TCRdb copy is restricted to in-frame clones and leaves out a portion. The top ten clones hold more than 0.7% of a sample with some 150,000 clones, around 90% of them seen once. Sequencing input: PBMCs. These receptors came from a woman aged 25-40 years in good health and CMV-seronegative.

V gene TRBV28 combines with J gene TRBJ2-7, with TRBD1 matching 8 bases. The CDR3 has 13 amino acids. After removal of 3 bases from V and 4 bases from J, the junction contained 2 bases not matched to a gene. Germline-derived CDR1 and CDR2 are MDHEN and SYDVKM. CDR3 loop: CASSLQGAYEQYF. The CDR3 nucleotides read TGTGCCAGCAGTTTGCAGGGGGCGTACGAGCAGTACTTC.

The chain links TRBV27 to TRBJ1-6; perhaps TRBD1 as D (6 bases). Germline lookup yields CDR1 MNHEY and CDR2 SMNVEV (reference sequence). The V gene lost 6 bases and the J gene lost 6 bases, with 21 bases spanning the gap. The CDR3 covers 17 residues. The CDR3 nucleotides read TGTGCCAGCAGCCCTTACAGGGCCCTCCAAGCTAATTCACCCCTCCACTTT. Protein product: CASSPYRALQANSPLHF.

This chain joins TRBV11-2 and TRBJ2-1; TRBD2 matches 11 bases. The V and J ends lost 5 bases and 12 bases, in that order; junction bases with no gene match: 3. Germline CDR1 SGHAT, CDR2 FQNNGV. There are 12 residues in the CDR3. CDR3 DNA: TGTGCCAGCAGCGAAACTAGCGGGAGGCAGTTCTTC. Amino acids: CASSETSGRQFF.

This chain connects TRBV28 to TRBJ2-7; TRBD1 aligns across 9 bases. Germline V CDR1 and CDR2: MDHEN, SYDVKM. CDR3 length equals 18 residues. Germline trimming cut 4 bases from V and 3 bases from J; bases unmatched to any gene: 16. The CDR3 reads CASSSLPGTGTLLYEQYF. CDR3 bases: TGTGCCAGCAGTTCGCTACCCGGGACAGGGACCCTACTCTACGAGCAGTACTTC.

The V call is TRBV5-6, the J call TRBJ2-3, with D possibly being TRBD1 (6 bases). The CDR3 consists of 13 residues. Trimming removed 4 bases from V and 2 bases from J, with 8 bases in between. Germline V CDR1 and CDR2: SGHDT, YYEEEE. The CDR3 region has the DNA TGTGCCAGCAGCCAGGGGTTCACAGATACGCAGTATTTT. It is translated as CASSQGFTDTQYF.